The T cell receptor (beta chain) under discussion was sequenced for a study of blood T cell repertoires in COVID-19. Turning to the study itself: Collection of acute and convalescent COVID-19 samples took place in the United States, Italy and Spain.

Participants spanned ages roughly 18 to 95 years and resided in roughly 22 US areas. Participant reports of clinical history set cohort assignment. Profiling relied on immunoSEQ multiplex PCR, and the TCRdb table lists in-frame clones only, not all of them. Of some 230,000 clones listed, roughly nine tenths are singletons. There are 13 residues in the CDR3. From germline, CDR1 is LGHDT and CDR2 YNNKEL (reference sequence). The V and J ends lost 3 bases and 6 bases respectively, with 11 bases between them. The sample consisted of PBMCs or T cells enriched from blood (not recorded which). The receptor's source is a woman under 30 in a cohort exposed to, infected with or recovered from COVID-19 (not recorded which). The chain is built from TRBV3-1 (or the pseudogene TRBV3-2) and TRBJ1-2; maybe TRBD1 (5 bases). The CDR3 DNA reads TGTGCCAGCAGCCAGTCGGGGGTTGATGGCTACACCTTC. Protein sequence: CASSQSGVDGYTF.